Following are 24 T cell receptor beta chains from one sample sequenced in a study of blood T cell repertoires in COVID-19. Profiled with immunoSEQ multiplex PCR; TCRdb holds only in-frame clones, not every one. In the table there are approximately 270,000 clones, approximately 83% of which are singletons. Source material: peripheral blood. The receptors stem from a person aged 65-85 years with COVID-19, enrolled during active disease.

The chain joins TRBV12-3 or TRBV12-4 to TRBJ1-2; perhaps TRBD1 as D (6 bases). This CDR3 is built from 13 residues. V was clipped by 3 bases and J by 8 bases, with 13 bases between them. Here the CDR3 DNA reads TGTGCCAGCAGTTTCGGGGGGCTAGGAGGCTACACCTTC. Translating it yields CASSFGGLGGYTF.

This clone has just a few counts. The chain links TRBV5-8 to TRBJ2-3; possibly TRBD2 for D (6 bases). CDR3 size: 16 residues. CDR1 is SGHTS, CDR2 YDEGEE, per germline. Trimming removed 2 bases at V and 3 bases at J, with 16 bases between. This CDR3 is CASSFSSGANTDTQYF. CDR3 DNA: TGTGCCAGCAGCTTTTCGTCGGGAGCAAATACAGATACGCAGTATTTT. Full variable domain (remainder filled in from reference TRBV5-8 and TRBJ2-3): EAGVTQSPTHLIKTRGQQATLRCSPISGHTSVYWYQQALGLGLQFLLWYDEGEERNRGNFPPRFSGRQFPNYSSELNVNALELEDSALYLCASSFSSGANTDTQYFGPGTRLTVL.

Here the CDR3 reads CASRSRSGETQYF. CDR3 bases: TGTGCCAGCAGGTCAAGGAGCGGTGAGACCCAGTACTTC. V and J are TRBV3-1 (or the pseudogene TRBV3-2) and TRBJ2-5, with a weak D call TRBD2 (5 bases). The V and J ends lost 6 bases and 5 bases respectively, with 13 bases between them. Germline V gives CDR1 LGHDT, CDR2 YNNKEL (reference sequence). The length of the CDR3 is 13 residues.

The chain couples TRBV27 to TRBJ2-7; maybe TRBD1 (5 bases). The CDR3 runs 14 residues. CDR1 is MNHEY and CDR2 is SMNVEV in the germline V gene (reference sequence). Between the trimmed V and J ends, which lost 3 bases and 2 bases, there was a span of 11 bases. The CDR3 nucleotides are TGTGCCAGCAGTTTCGCGCAGGGCCCCTACGAGCAGTACTTC. Its protein is CASSFAQGPYEQYF.

J is TRBJ2-3 and V is TRBV10-3; 7 bases agree with TRBD2. The CDR3 consists of 13 residues. V lost 7 bases, J lost 0 bases, and 1 base stayed unmatched. Germline CDR1 and CDR2: ENHRY and SYGVKD. DNA for the CDR3: TGTGCCATCAAGCGGGACAGCACAGATACGCAGTATTTT. It codes for CAIKRDSTDTQYF.

The chain links TRBV7-9 to TRBJ1-2; 12 positions match TRBD1. Trimming removed 4 bases from V and 4 bases from J; junction bases left unmatched: 4. The CDR3 extends over 15 amino acids. In germline, CDR1 is SEHNR, CDR2 FQNEAQ (reference sequence). CDR3: CASSSGDRGLYGYTF. In DNA form, the CDR3 reads TGTGCCAGCAGCTCGGGGGACAGGGGGCTCTATGGCTACACCTTC.

The count of this clone is one. This rearrangement joins TRBV9 to TRBJ1-2, with 7 bases fitting TRBD1. This CDR3 region has 15 residues. Germline CDR1 reads SGDLS; CDR2 reads YYNGEE. J lost 6 bases, V lost 0 bases, and 8 bases had no gene match. CDR3 sequence: CASSVGRGLVDGYTF. The CDR3 region has the DNA TGTGCCAGCAGCGTAGGGAGGGGGCTAGTGGATGGCTACACCTTC.

The chain employs TRBV27 and TRBJ2-1; TRBD2 aligns across 8 bases. V lost 7 bases, J lost 4 bases, and 9 bases stayed unmatched. The CDR3 is 15 amino acids. The germline V gene has CDR1 MNHEY and CDR2 SMNVEV (reference sequence). The CDR3 spells CASTTGVAGYNEQFF. Written as DNA, the CDR3 is TGTGCCAGCACCACAGGAGTAGCGGGATACAATGAGCAGTTCTTC.

The chain links TRBV27 to TRBJ1-2; D is perhaps TRBD1 (6 bases). The CDR3 consists of 16 residues. The germline gives CDR1 MNHEY, CDR2 SMNVEV (reference sequence). Deletions cut 3 bases from V and 0 bases from J, with 14 bases between. CDR3 bases: TGTGCCAGCAGTTTCGCCCCGGACAGAACTAACTATGGCTACACCTTC. Its protein is CASSFAPDRTNYGYTF.

This CDR3 is CASNHGQGLNNEQFF. For the CDR3, the DNA is TGTGCCAGCAACCACGGACAGGGATTAAACAATGAGCAGTTCTTC. The chain joins TRBV13 to TRBJ2-1; 8 bases are shared with TRBD1. This CDR3 contains 15 residues. Germline assignment: CDR1 PRHDT and CDR2 FYEKMQ (reference sequence). J lost 5 bases, V lost 7 bases, and 10 bases had no gene match.

V gene TRBV2 combines with J gene TRBJ2-5; D gene unclear. V lost 8 bases to trimming and J lost 4 bases, with 11 bases between them. The CDR3 is made up of 12 amino acids. The V gene's germline CDR1 is SNHLY and CDR2 FYNNEI. This chain's CDR3 is CASGLLGETQYF. The CDR3 DNA reads as TGTGCCAGCGGCCTGCTAGGAGAGACCCAGTACTTC.

CDR3: CSVEDGGASGITDTQYF. CDR3 nucleotides: TGCAGCGTTGAAGATGGGGGGGCTAGCGGGATCACAGATACGCAGTATTTT. This chain links TRBV29-1 with TRBJ2-3; 9 nucleotides align to TRBD2. Per the germline V gene, CDR1 is SQVTM and CDR2 is ANQGSEA. This CDR3 has 17 amino acids. The junction had 9 bases not matched to a gene; V was cut back by 0 bases and J by 2 bases.

V usage is TRBV27 and J usage is TRBJ1-6; unclear D gene. The CDR3 length is 15 residues. V was cut by 9 bases and J by 0 bases, with 12 bases left in between. CDR1 is MNHEY, CDR2 SMNVEV, per germline (reference sequence). The CDR3: CARLLLSSYNSPLHF. The CDR3 coding sequence is TGTGCCAGACTACTTTTGAGCTCCTATAATTCACCCCTCCACTTT.

This sequence joins TRBV5-4 and TRBJ1-2, with TRBD1 matching 11 bases. Germline V gene data show CDR1 as SGHNT and CDR2 as YYREEE (reference sequence). The CDR3 has 16 amino acids. The V gene end was trimmed by 3 bases and the J gene end by 4 bases; junction bases not matched to a gene: 8. The CDR3 region is CASSSGQGVVSYGYTF. The CDR3 region has the DNA TGTGCCAGCAGCTCGGGACAGGGGGTAGTGAGCTATGGCTACACCTTC.

The rearrangement links TRBV6-2 or TRBV6-3 to TRBJ2-2, with D unclear. The CDR3 is 16 amino acids. Trimming cost V 6 bases and J 5 bases, with 19 bases left between them. Per germline, CDR1 MNHEY and CDR2 SVGEGT. The CDR3 DNA reads TGTGCCAGCAGCCCTTTAAGCCCCCCGTGGACCGGGGAGCTGTTTTTT. Translating it yields CASSPLSPPWTGELFF.

The CDR3 loop is CASSFRDRSTDTQYF. DNA for the CDR3: TGTGCCAGCAGCTTCCGGGACAGGAGCACAGATACGCAGTATTTT. The chain recombines TRBV11-1 with TRBJ2-3; TRBD1 matches at 8 bases. The germline CDR1 and CDR2 sequences are SGHAT and FQDESV (reference sequence). V shed 3 bases, J shed 0 bases, and the junction held 2 bases outside the gene matches. The CDR3 is 15 amino acids.

Remarks on this clone: In the same sample, other DNA sequences code for this CDR3. The gene calls are TRBV19 and TRBJ1-4, with 7 bases aligning to TRBD1. Germline V gene lookup returns CDR1 LNHDA and CDR2 SQIVND (reference sequence). This CDR3 has 15 residues. V gave up 4 bases and J gave up 7 bases; unmatched junction bases: 9. The CDR3 loop reads CASSNLRQGGEKLFF. CDR3 DNA: TGTGCCAGTAGTAACTTACGACAGGGCGGTGAAAAACTGTTTTTT.

This chain connects TRBV7-8 to TRBJ1-6; 8 bases line up with TRBD1. CDR1 SGHVS and CDR2 FQNEAQ come from the germline V gene. CDR3 length equals 18 residues. V lost 2 bases, J lost 10 bases, and 16 bases stayed unmatched. This CDR3 reads CASSLKGWETGDRSPLHF. The CDR3 bases are TGTGCCAGCAGCTTAAAAGGGTGGGAGACAGGGGATCGCTCACCCCTCCACTTT. The full variable domain, in which reference TRBV7-8 and TRBJ1-6 provide the parts outside the CDR3, is GAGVSQSPRYKVAKRGQDVALRCDPISGHVSLFWYQQALGQGPEFLTYFQNEAQLDKSGLPSDRFFAERPEGSVSTLKIQRTQQEDSAVYLCASSLKGWETGDRSPLHFGNGTRLTVT.

The gene calls are TRBV5-1 and TRBJ2-5, with 8 bases matching TRBD1. From germline, CDR1 is SGHRS and CDR2 YFSETQ. CDR3 length: 13 amino acids. Trimming at V came to 4 bases and at J to 7 bases, leaving 6 bases not matched to a gene. The CDR3 here is CASSVDREGTQYF. As DNA, the CDR3 is TGCGCCAGCAGCGTGGACAGGGAAGGGACCCAGTACTTC.

Turning to this clone: This sample includes further DNA sequences coding for the same CDR3. The chain combines TRBV28 with TRBJ2-2, with a weak D call TRBD2 (5 bases). This CDR3 region has 14 residues. Germline CDR1 is MDHEN and CDR2 is SYDVKM. Trimming removed 7 bases at V and 4 bases at J, with 13 bases between. The chain's CDR3 is CASTRGVGTGELFF. In DNA form, the CDR3 reads TGTGCCAGCACCCGGGGAGTGGGCACCGGGGAGCTGTTTTTT. Variable domain in full (rest from reference TRBV28 and TRBJ2-2): DVKVTQSSRYLVKRTGEKVFLECVQDMDHENMFWYRQDPGLGLRLIYFSYDVKMKEKGDIPEGYSVSREKKERFSLILESASTNQTSMYLCASTRGVGTGELFFGEGSRLTVL.

The V gene is TRBV10-3, the J gene TRBJ1-3; 10 nucleotides line up with TRBD1. This CDR3 comprises 16 residues. Trimming at V came to 6 bases and at J to 0 bases, leaving 5 bases not matched to a gene. Germline V gene lookup returns CDR1 ENHRY and CDR2 SYGVKD. CDR3 residues: CAIRGQGLASGNTIYF. In nucleotides, the CDR3 is TGTGCCATCAGGGGACAGGGGCTAGCCTCTGGAAACACCATATATTTT.

This clone was counted a single time. The V and J genes are TRBV7-3 and TRBJ2-3; 8 nucleotides agree with TRBD2. Germline trimming cut 1 base from V and 1 base from J; bases unmatched to any gene: 1. The germline CDR1 and CDR2 sequences are SGHTA and FQGTGA. There are 15 residues in the CDR3. The CDR3, as DNA: TGTGCCAGCAGCTTAAGGCGGGGGGGCACAGATACGCAGTATTTT. Protein product: CASSLRRGGTDTQYF.

The chain links TRBV7-9 to TRBJ1-2, with a weak D call TRBD1 (6 bases). CDR1 and CDR2 from the germline V gene are SEHNR and FQNEAQ (reference sequence). The CDR3 totals 15 residues. With 5 bases removed from V and 8 bases from J, the gap between germline ends came to 21 bases. Here the CDR3 DNA reads TGTGCCAGCAGCCGCCCCTATCCCGGGACAATCGGCTACACCTTC. Amino acid sequence: CASSRPYPGTIGYTF.

V usage is TRBV29-1 and J usage is TRBJ1-1; 7 bases agree with TRBD1. V dropped 4 bases and J dropped 5; count of bases not matched to a gene: 4. Germline assignment: CDR1 SQVTM and CDR2 ANQGSEA. The CDR3 is 12 residues long. CDR3 protein: CSVGQGRTEAFF. As DNA, the CDR3 is TGCAGCGTTGGACAGGGAAGGACTGAAGCTTTCTTT.